This section outlines one TCR beta chain sequence together with its context. Germline CDR1 is KGHDR and CDR2 is SFDVKD. The CDR3 loop spans 15 amino acids. Trimming pared 4 bases from V and 2 bases from J, leaving 12 bases between. The entry originates in a study of blood T cell repertoires in COVID-19. Turning to the study itself: The United States, Italy and Spain supplied acute and convalescent COVID-19 samples. T cells, B-cell-depleted T cells, or PBMCs provided the cDNA or gDNA that served as material.

Original data processing: Estimation of nucleated cell counts relied on the amplification of reference gene primers. Data came from immunoSEQ multiplex PCR; TCRdb stores just in-frame clones and leaves some out. V and J calls and clone size are as listed in that table; D and trimming were resolved from the DNA. The profile shows tens of thousands of clones, roughly four fifths of them singletons. This rearrangement joins TRBV24-1 to TRBJ2-3, with D possibly being TRBD1 (6 bases). The source material was peripheral blood. The sequence was collected from a man in his 70s with acute or convalescent COVID-19. The CDR3 is CATSETGLVTDTQYF. CDR3 in DNA: TGTGCCACCAGTGAAACAGGGCTAGTCACAGATACGCAGTATTTT.